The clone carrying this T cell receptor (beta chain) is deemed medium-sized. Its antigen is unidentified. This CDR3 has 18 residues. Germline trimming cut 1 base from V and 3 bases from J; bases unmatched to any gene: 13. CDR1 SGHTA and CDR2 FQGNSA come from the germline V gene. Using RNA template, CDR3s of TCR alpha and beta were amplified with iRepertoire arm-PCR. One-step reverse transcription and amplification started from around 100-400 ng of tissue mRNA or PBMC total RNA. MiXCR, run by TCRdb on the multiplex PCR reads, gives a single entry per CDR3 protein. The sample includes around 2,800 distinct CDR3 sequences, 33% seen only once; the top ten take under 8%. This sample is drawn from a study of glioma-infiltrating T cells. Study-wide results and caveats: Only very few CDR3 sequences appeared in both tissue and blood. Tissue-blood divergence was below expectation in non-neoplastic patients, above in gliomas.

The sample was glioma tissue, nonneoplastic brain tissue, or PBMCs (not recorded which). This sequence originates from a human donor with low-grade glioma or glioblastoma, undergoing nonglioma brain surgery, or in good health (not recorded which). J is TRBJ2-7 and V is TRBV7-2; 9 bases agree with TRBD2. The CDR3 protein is CASSLGGLRGGSSYEQYF. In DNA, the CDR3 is TGTGCCAGCAGCTTAGGGGGGTTGCGGGGGGGCTCGAGCTACGAGCAGTACTTC.